This passage covers 22 T cell receptor beta chains from one sample sequenced in a study of control samples from healthy donors and cancer patients. Generated by immunoSEQ multiplex PCR, the TCRdb table keeps only in-frame clones and is missing some. The sample includes about 89,000 clones, roughly 84% of them seen just once. Sequencing was carried out using blood. These receptors all stem from a middle-aged woman in good health.

This clone appeared once. The chain links TRBV5-1 to TRBJ2-7, with 9 bases that match TRBD2. The length of the CDR3 is 13 residues. Germline V gene sequence: CDR1 SGHRS, CDR2 YFSETQ. The junction had 6 bases not matched to a gene; V was cut back by 5 bases and J by 6 bases. The CDR3 sequence is CASRTGLAAEQYF. CDR3 nucleotide sequence: TGCGCCAGCAGGACGGGACTAGCTGCCGAGCAGTACTTC. The full variable domain, its missing parts supplied by reference TRBV5-1 and TRBJ2-7, is KAGVTQTPRYLIKTRGQQVTLSCSPISGHRSVSWYQQTPGQGLQFLFEYFSETQRNKGNFPGRFSGRQFSNSRSEMNVSTLELGDSALYLCASRTGLAAEQYFGPGTRLTVT.

The chain is built from TRBV7-2 and TRBJ1-5; D uncertain. The V gene lost 5 bases and the J gene lost 4 bases, with 6 bases spanning the gap. Germline assignment: CDR1 SGHTA and CDR2 FQGNSA. This CDR3 spans 12 amino acids. The CDR3 loop is CASSPLNQPQHF. The CDR3 DNA sequence: TGTGCCAGCAGCCCCTTGAATCAGCCCCAGCATTTT.

This chain links TRBV6-4 with TRBJ1-2; the D gene is possibly TRBD1 (5 bases). The CDR3 has 13 amino acids. Germline V gene sequence: CDR1 MRHNA, CDR2 SNTAGT. Trimming removed 4 bases from V and 4 bases from J, with 10 bases in between. The CDR3 sequence is CASSVARGYGYTF. The DNA of the CDR3 is TGTGCCAGCAGTGTGGCTAGGGGCTATGGCTACACCTTC.

CDR3 amino acids: CASSPLDSNYGYTF. The CDR3, as DNA: TGTGCCAGCAGTCCCCTCGACAGCAACTATGGCTACACCTTC. This chain links TRBV27 with TRBJ1-2; weak D call: TRBD1 (5 bases). V was clipped by 5 bases and J by 2 bases, with 12 bases between them. CDR1 and CDR2 from the germline V gene are MNHEY and SMNVEV (reference sequence). The CDR3 runs to 14 residues.

CDR3 sequence reads: CATSDPGYNEQFF. The CDR3 coding sequence is TGTGCCACCAGTGATCCAGGCTACAATGAGCAGTTCTTC. The genes are TRBV24-1 and TRBJ2-1, with D unresolved. Trimming took off 3 bases at V and 3 bases at J, with 5 bases between the two ends. The CDR3 length is 13 residues. CDR1 and CDR2 (germline): KGHDR, SFDVKD.

The CDR3 is CASSRGEMTGNTEAFF. In DNA form, the CDR3 reads TGTGCCAGCAGTCGGGGGGAGATGACAGGGAACACTGAAGCTTTCTTT. The rearrangement links TRBV6-6 to TRBJ1-1, with D possibly being TRBD1 (6 bases). Germline CDR1 and CDR2: MNHNY and SVGAGI (reference sequence). Trimming shortened V by 5 bases and J by 1 base, and 17 bases separated the two germline ends. There are 16 residues in the CDR3.

The chain has TRBV3-1 (or the pseudogene TRBV3-2) and TRBJ2-7; 15 bases match TRBD2. Germline lookup yields CDR1 LGHDT and CDR2 YNNKEL (reference sequence). The CDR3 contains 16 residues. Trimming cost V 2 bases and J 6 bases; bases outside gene matches: 5. The CDR3 DNA reads TGTGCCAGCAGCCAACGGACTAGCGGGGGGGCAGGCGAGCAGTACTTC. It translates to CASSQRTSGGAGEQYF.

The J gene is TRBJ2-2, the V gene TRBV5-1; 10 bases match TRBD2. Germline V gene sequence: CDR1 SGHRS, CDR2 YFSETQ. V lost 7 bases, J lost 1 base, and 4 bases stayed unmatched. The CDR3 is made up of 15 amino acids. CDR3 nucleotide sequence: TGCGCCAGCCACTGGACTAGCGGGAACACCGGGGAGCTGTTTTTT. As protein: CASHWTSGNTGELFF.

This clone has just one count. The rearrangement joins TRBV19 to TRBJ2-7; no clear D gene. The CDR3 totals 13 residues. The V and J ends lost 1 base and 3 bases respectively, with 7 bases between them. CDR1 is LNHDA and CDR2 is SQIVND in the germline V gene (reference sequence). The DNA for the CDR3 is TGTGCCAGTAGTATAGCTTCCGTCTACGAGCAGTACTTC. Encoded protein: CASSIASVYEQYF.

The V gene is TRBV24-1, the J gene TRBJ1-4; TRBD1 is a possible D gene (6 bases). Germline V gene data show CDR1 as KGHDR and CDR2 as SFDVKD. CDR3 length: 12 residues. Deletions cut 5 bases from V and 9 bases from J, with 9 bases between. CDR3 DNA: TGTGCCACCAGTGGTACAGGGAAAAAACTGTTTTTT. As protein: CATSGTGKKLFF.

V gene TRBV13 combines with J gene TRBJ2-7, with TRBD2 matching 9 bases. The CDR3 spans 14 residues. Trimming at V came to 8 bases and at J to 4 bases, leaving 9 bases not matched to a gene. Germline CDR1 reads PRHDT; CDR2 reads FYEKMQ (reference sequence). The CDR3 loop is CASRRAGGRYEQYF. CDR3 nucleotide sequence: TGTGCCAGCCGCAGAGCGGGGGGCAGATACGAGCAGTACTTC.

The chain is built from TRBV19 and TRBJ1-2; D is undetermined. CDR3 length equals 14 residues. Germline assignment: CDR1 LNHDA and CDR2 SQIVND (reference sequence). V dropped 2 bases and J dropped 6 bases, with 13 bases sitting between them. The CDR3 loop reads CASSILAPSNGYTF. CDR3 nucleotides: TGTGCCAGTAGTATACTAGCCCCCTCTAATGGCTACACCTTC.

The chain uses TRBV5-8 and TRBJ2-1, with 11 nucleotides matching TRBD2. The CDR3 spans 16 residues. V lost 0 bases and J lost 4; bases outside the gene matches: 3. Germline CDR1 SGHTS, CDR2 YDEGEE. CDR3 DNA: TGTGCCAGCAGCTTGGCCGGACTAGCGGGTTACAATGAGCAGTTCTTC. The encoded protein is CASSLAGLAGYNEQFF.

The chain employs TRBV28 and TRBJ1-1; 8 nucleotides align to TRBD1. Trimming cost V 2 bases and J 0 bases; bases outside gene matches: 8. This CDR3 comprises 17 residues. The V gene's germline CDR1 is MDHEN and CDR2 SYDVKM. CDR3 residues: CASSLGTGRFMNTEAFF. The CDR3 bases are TGTGCCAGCAGTTTAGGGACAGGACGATTTATGAACACTGAAGCTTTCTTT.

The rearrangement joins TRBV19 to TRBJ2-3; no clear D gene. V was shortened by 8 bases and J by 1 base, with 10 bases between the two germline ends. Germline CDR1 LNHDA, CDR2 SQIVND (reference sequence). The CDR3 runs to 13 residues. The CDR3 coding sequence is TGTGCCAGTGAGAACCCGGGCACAGATACGCAGTATTTT. This gives the protein CASENPGTDTQYF.

The V call is TRBV12-3 or TRBV12-4, the J call TRBJ1-1, with D uncertain. V lost 4 bases and J 1 base, leaving 7 bases between the germline ends. The CDR3 loop spans 13 amino acids. Here the CDR3 DNA reads TGTGCCAGCAGTTACAGACAGAACACTGAAGCTTTCTTT. It is translated as CASSYRQNTEAFF.

This sequence joins TRBV9 and TRBJ1-5; 12 bases are a match to TRBD1. V shed 3 bases, J shed 0 bases, and the junction held 4 bases outside the gene matches. The germline gives CDR1 SGDLS, CDR2 YYNGEE. This CDR3 contains 17 residues. DNA of the CDR3: TGTGCCAGCAGCGCGGGACAGGGGGCCCATAGCAATCAGCCCCAGCATTTT. Protein product: CASSAGQGAHSNQPQHF.

The V gene is TRBV25-1, the J gene TRBJ1-6; D is uncertain. Trimming took 4 bases from V and 10 from J, leaving 11 bases between them. The CDR3 sequence is 13 residues long. Germline V gene data show CDR1 as MGHDK and CDR2 as SYGVNS. The CDR3, as DNA: TGTGCCAGCAGTGCTTCAAGGAGCTCACCCCTCCACTTT. This sequence encodes CASSASRSSPLHF.

This clone was seen many times. This chain connects TRBV9 to TRBJ1-1; D is unresolved. Germline-derived CDR1 and CDR2 are SGDLS and YYNGEE. The CDR3 runs to 14 residues. The ends were cut back, 1 base at V and 2 bases at J, with 9 bases in the middle. This chain's CDR3 is CASSVLSHNTEAFF. CDR3 coding DNA: TGTGCCAGCAGCGTACTTTCGCATAACACTGAAGCTTTCTTT.

This chain joins TRBV4-1 and TRBJ2-7; the D call may be TRBD1 or TRBD2 (5 bases each). There are 15 residues in the CDR3. Germline-derived CDR1 and CDR2 are MGHRA and YSYEKL. V lost 3 bases, J lost 3 bases, and 15 bases lay in between. CDR3 region: CASSHVPVGVYEQYF. The CDR3 DNA reads as TGCGCCAGCAGCCATGTGCCTGTGGGGGTCTACGAGCAGTACTTC.

There are a few counts of this clone. The genes are TRBV5-1 and TRBJ1-4, with 7 bases lining up with TRBD1. Unmatched junction bases numbered 5, after V lost 1 base and J lost 2 bases. Germline V gives CDR1 SGHRS, CDR2 YFSETQ. This CDR3 has 16 residues. CDR3: CASSLRGGITNEKLFF. The CDR3, as DNA: TGCGCCAGCAGCTTGAGAGGGGGCATCACTAATGAAAAACTGTTTTTT.

The chain links TRBV6-2 or TRBV6-3 to TRBJ1-2, with a tentative D call TRBD1 (6 bases). In germline, CDR1 is MNHEY, CDR2 SVGEGT. The CDR3 covers 17 residues. V gave up 5 bases and J gave up 2 bases, with 21 bases separating them. The DNA of the CDR3 is TGTGCCAGCAGTCCCACAGGGATCAGAACAATGAACTATGGCTACACCTTC. This sequence encodes CASSPTGIRTMNYGYTF.